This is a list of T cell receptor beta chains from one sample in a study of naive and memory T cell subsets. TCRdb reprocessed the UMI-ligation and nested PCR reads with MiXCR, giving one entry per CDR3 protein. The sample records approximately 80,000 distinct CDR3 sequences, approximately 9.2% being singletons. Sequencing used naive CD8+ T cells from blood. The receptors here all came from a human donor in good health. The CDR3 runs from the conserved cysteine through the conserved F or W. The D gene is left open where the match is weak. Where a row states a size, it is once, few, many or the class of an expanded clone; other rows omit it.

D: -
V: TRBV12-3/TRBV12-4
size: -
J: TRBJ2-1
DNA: TGTGCCAGCAGTCCGTCGGGCGGGGAGAGCGTCAATGAGCAGTTCTTC
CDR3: CASSPSGGESVNEQFF

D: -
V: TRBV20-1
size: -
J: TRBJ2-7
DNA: TGCAGTGCTGACGACCAGGACAACACCTACGAGCAGTACTTC
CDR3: CSADDQDNTYEQYF

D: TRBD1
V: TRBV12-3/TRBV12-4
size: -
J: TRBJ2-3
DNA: TGTGCCAGCAGTTTATATGGGACAGGGCAGACAGATACGCAGTATTTT
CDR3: CASSLYGTGQTDTQYF

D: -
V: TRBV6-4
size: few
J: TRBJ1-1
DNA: TGTGCCAGCAGTGGGTCGGCCTTTCGGAACACTGAAGCTTTCTTT
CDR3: CASSGSAFRNTEAFF

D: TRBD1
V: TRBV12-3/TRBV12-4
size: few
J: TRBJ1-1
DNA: TGTGCCAGCAGTCAGGGGGCAGCCGCTGAAGCTTTCTTT
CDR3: CASSQGAAAEAFF

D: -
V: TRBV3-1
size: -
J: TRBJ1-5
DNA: TGTGCCAGCAGCGCCGGGCCCCAAATAAATCAGCCCCAGCATTTT
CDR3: CASSAGPQINQPQHF

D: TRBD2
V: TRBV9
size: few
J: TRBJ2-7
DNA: TGTGCCAGCAGCCCAGCCACTAGCGGGAGTGGCGAGCAGTACTTC
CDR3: CASSPATSGSGEQYF

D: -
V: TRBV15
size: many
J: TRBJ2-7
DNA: TGTGCCACCAGCAGCACAGGCTACGAGCAGTACTTC
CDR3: CATSSTGYEQYF

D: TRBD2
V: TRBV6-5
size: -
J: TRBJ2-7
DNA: TGTGCCACGGGACTAGCGGGGCCGAGCTACGAGCAGTACTTC
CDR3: CATGLAGPSYEQYF

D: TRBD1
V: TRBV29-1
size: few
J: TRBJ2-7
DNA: TGCAGCGTTGAAGGTGTTGCTAATGACAGGGTAGGGTACGAGCAGTACTTC
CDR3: CSVEGVANDRVGYEQYF

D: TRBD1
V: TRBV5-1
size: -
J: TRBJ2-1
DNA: TGCGCCAGCAGCTTCAGACAGGGGGCCAATGAGCAGTTCTTC
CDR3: CASSFRQGANEQFF

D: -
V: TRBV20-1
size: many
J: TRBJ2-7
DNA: TGCAGTCTCGGCTCAGGGATTGGCGAGCAGTACTTC
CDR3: CSLGSGIGEQYF

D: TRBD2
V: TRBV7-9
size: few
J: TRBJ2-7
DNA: TGTGCCAGCAGTCAAAGTGGCGGGGGATACTTGGGCGAGCAGTACTTC
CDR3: CASSQSGGGYLGEQYF

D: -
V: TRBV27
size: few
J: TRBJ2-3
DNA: TGTGCCAGCAGTTTCGGTCTGCTAAGCACAGATACGCAGTATTTT
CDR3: CASSFGLLSTDTQYF

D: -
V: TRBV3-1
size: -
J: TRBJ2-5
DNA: TGTGCCAGCAGCCACGTTCCCAGGGCAGAGACCCAGTACTTC
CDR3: CASSHVPRAETQYF

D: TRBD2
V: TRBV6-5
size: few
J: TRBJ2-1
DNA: TGTGCCAGCAGGGATCTAGCGGGAGGGCCAGACAATGAGCAGTTCTTC
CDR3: CASRDLAGGPDNEQFF

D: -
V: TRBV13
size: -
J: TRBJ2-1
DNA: TGTGCCAGCAGCTTATATAGTAACTACAATGAGCAGTTCTTC
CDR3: CASSLYSNYNEQFF

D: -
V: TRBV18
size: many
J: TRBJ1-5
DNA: TGTGCCAGCTCACCCAGGGCCAATCAGCCCCAGCATTTT
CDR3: CASSPRANQPQHF

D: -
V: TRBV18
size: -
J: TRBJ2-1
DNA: TGTGCCAGCTCATCAGGACCCGACGACTGGTTTAGCTCCTACAATGAGCAGTTCTTC
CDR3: CASSSGPDDWFSSYNEQFF

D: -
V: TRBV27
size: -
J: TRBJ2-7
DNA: TGTGCCAGCAGTTCACAGGGTGCGGAGGAGCAGTACTTC
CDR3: CASSSQGAEEQYF

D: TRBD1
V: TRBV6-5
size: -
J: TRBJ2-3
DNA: TGTGCCAGCAGTTTCGGGACAGTTGGGACAGATACGCAGTATTTT
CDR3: CASSFGTVGTDTQYF

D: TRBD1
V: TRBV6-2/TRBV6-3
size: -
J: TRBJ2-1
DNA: TGTGCCAGCAGTTACTTCCCGGGACAGGGCATGGATGAGCAGTTCTTC
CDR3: CASSYFPGQGMDEQFF

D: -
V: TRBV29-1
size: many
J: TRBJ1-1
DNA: TGCAGCGTTATGACAGAAGCTGAAGCTTTCTTT
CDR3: CSVMTEAEAFF

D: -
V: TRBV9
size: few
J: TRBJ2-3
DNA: TGTGCCAGCAGCTCAATGGATGGGGATACGCAGTATTTT
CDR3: CASSSMDGDTQYF

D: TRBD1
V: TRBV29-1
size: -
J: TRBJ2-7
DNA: TGCAGCGGTGTACCTACAGGGGCCCAGCCCTACGAGCAGTACTTC
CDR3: CSGVPTGAQPYEQYF

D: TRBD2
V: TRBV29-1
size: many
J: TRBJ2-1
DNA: TGCAGCGTTGTGGGTGTCGCGACTAGCGATTACAATGAGCAGTTCTTC
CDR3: CSVVGVATSDYNEQFF

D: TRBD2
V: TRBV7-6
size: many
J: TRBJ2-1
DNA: TGTGCCAGCAGCCCGCAGCGGGAGAGCTACAATGAGCAGTTCTTC
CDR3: CASSPQRESYNEQFF

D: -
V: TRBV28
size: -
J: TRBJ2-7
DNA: TGTGCCAGCAGGCGCATCGAGCAGTACTTC
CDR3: CASRRIEQYF

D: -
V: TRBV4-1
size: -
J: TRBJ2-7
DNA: TGCTCCAGCAGCCAAGTTGAAACTTCGGAAGTCCCCTACGAGCAGTACTTC
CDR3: CSSSQVETSEVPYEQYF

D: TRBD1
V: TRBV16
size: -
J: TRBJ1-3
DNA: TGTGCCAGCAGCCCTTACGCGGACAGGTTGTCTGGAAACACCATATATTTT
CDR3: CASSPYADRLSGNTIYF

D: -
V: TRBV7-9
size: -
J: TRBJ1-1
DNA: TGTGCCAGCAGCTTCCATCCGGTGGCTTTCTTT
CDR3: CASSFHPVAFF

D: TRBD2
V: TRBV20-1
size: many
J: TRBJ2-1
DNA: TGCAGTGCTAGAGGGGAACTAGCGGGAGCCGACAATGAGCAGTTCTTC
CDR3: CSARGELAGADNEQFF

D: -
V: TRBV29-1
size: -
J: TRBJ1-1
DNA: TGCAGCGTTGATCGCGAGGGGGTTGGGACTGAAGCTTTCTTT
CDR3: CSVDREGVGTEAFF

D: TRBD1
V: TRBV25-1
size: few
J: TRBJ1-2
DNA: TGTGCCAGCAGTGAATATAAACAGGGGGTCGATGGCTACACCTTC
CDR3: CASSEYKQGVDGYTF

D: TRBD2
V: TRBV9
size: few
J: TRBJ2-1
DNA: TGTGCCAGCAGCGGGGGGACTAGCGGGAGGGCCGATGAGCAGTTCTTC
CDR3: CASSGGTSGRADEQFF

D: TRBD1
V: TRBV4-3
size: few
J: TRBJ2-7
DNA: TGCGCCAGCAGCCAGCTCCCGGGACAGGGGGCTGGGGAGCAGTACTTC
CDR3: CASSQLPGQGAGEQYF

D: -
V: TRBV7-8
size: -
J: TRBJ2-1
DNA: TGTGCCAGCAACGGGGGGCTAGCGGACTACAATGAGCAGTTCTTC
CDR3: CASNGGLADYNEQFF

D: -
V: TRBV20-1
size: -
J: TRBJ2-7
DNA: TGCAGTGCTAGAGACCGGACAGAGAGCTCCTACGAGCAGTACTTC
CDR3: CSARDRTESSYEQYF

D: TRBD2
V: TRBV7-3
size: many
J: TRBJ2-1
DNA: TGTGCCAGCAGCTTAGAGGGTAGCGGGAGTGGTGAGCAGTTCTTC
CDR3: CASSLEGSGSGEQFF

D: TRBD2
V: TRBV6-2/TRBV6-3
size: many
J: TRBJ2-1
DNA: TGTGCCAGCAGTTACATAAGAGGCCTAGCGGGAGGGAACAATGAGCAGTTCTTC
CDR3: CASSYIRGLAGGNNEQFF

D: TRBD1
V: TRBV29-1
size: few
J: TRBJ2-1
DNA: TGCAGCGTTGTCAGTCCCGGGGACAGCCAATCCTACAATGAGCAGTTCTTC
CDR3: CSVVSPGDSQSYNEQFF

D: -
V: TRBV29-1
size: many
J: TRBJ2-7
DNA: TGCAGCGTTGAACCTCGGGACGCAGGACCCTACGAGCAGTACTTC
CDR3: CSVEPRDAGPYEQYF

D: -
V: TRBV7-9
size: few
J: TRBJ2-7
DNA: TGTGCCAGCAGCCAGCCGGGATCTCCCTACGAGCAGTACTTC
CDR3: CASSQPGSPYEQYF

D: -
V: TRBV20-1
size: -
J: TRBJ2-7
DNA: TGCAGTGCTAGAGATGTAAACTCCTACGAGCAGTACTTC
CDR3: CSARDVNSYEQYF

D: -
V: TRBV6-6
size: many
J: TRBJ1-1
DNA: TGTGCCAGCAGTTACACAAGGGTCTTCACTGAAGCTTTCTTT
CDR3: CASSYTRVFTEAFF

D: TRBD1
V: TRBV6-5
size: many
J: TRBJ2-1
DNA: TGTGCCAGCAGGGGACAGGGGGGGTATGAGCAGTTCTTC
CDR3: CASRGQGGYEQFF

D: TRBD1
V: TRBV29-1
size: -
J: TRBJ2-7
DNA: TGCAGCGTTGAAGAGGACAGGGATGACGAGCAGTACTTC
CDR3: CSVEEDRDDEQYF

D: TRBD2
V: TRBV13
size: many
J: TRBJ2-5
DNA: TGTGCCAGCAGCCCAGGGGGAGCGGGAGGGTCCGGAGAGACCCAGTACTTC
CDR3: CASSPGGAGGSGETQYF

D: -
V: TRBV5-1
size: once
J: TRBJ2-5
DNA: TGCGCCAGCAGCCTAGGGTTCCAAGAGACCCAGTACTTC
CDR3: CASSLGFQETQYF

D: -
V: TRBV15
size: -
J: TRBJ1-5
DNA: TGTGCCACCAGCACCCCACGGAAGAATCAGCCCCAGCATTTT
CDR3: CATSTPRKNQPQHF

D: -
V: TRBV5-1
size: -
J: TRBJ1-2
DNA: TGCGCCAGCAGCTTCGGACAGCTCTATGGCTACACCTTC
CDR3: CASSFGQLYGYTF

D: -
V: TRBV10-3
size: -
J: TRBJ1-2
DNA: TGTGCCATCAGCTCCTCTCTTGCTGCTAACTATGGCTACACCTTC
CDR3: CAISSSLAANYGYTF

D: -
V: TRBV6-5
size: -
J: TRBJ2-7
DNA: TGTGCCAGCAAGGTCGGTCAGGGGTTAGACTCCTACGAGCAGTACTTC
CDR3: CASKVGQGLDSYEQYF

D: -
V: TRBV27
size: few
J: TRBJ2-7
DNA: TGTGCCAGCGGACCCGCGGGACCTCCCTACGAGCAGTACTTC
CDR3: CASGPAGPPYEQYF

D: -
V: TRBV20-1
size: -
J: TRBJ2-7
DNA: TGCAGTGCGCGAGGGGCCGGATACGAGCAGTACTTC
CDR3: CSARGAGYEQYF

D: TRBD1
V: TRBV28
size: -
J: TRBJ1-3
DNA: TGTGCCAGCAGTATTATGACAGGGTTTTCTGGAAACACCATATATTTT
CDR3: CASSIMTGFSGNTIYF

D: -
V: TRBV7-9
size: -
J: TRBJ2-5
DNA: TGTGCCAGCAGCTTGAAGACCGTCTCAGAGACCCAGTACTTC
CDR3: CASSLKTVSETQYF

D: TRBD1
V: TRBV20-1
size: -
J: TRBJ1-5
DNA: TGCAGTGCTAGACCAGGGGGGAGACAGCCCCAGCATTTT
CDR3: CSARPGGRQPQHF